Shown below are 19 T cell receptor beta chains from a single sample sequenced in a study of blood T cell repertoires in COVID-19. TCRdb keeps only in-frame clones here, not all; method: immunoSEQ multiplex PCR. The sample consists of 350,000 or so clones, more than 70% of them appearing once. Material for sequencing was peripheral blood. The receptors stem from a woman aged 25-40 years with COVID-19, enrolled during active disease.

The chain links TRBV23-1 to TRBJ2-5, with D tentatively TRBD1 (6 bases). Being an ORF, TRBV23-1 has a function that is uncertain. The CDR3 consists of 14 residues. Trimming cost V 2 bases and J 4 bases, with 11 bases left between them. CDR3 nucleotide sequence: TGCGCCAGCAGTCAAACAGGGTTTAGAGAGACCCAGTACTTC. Amino acid sequence: CASSQTGFRETQYF.

As concerns this clone: At the DNA level, this CDR3 is encoded by other sequences in the same sample as well. The CDR3 loop reads CASSVDSSPLHF. The CDR3 DNA sequence: TGTGCCAGCAGCGTAGATTCATCACCCCTCCACTTT. This chain links TRBV9 with TRBJ1-6; no reliable D call. Looked up from germline, CDR1 is SGDLS and CDR2 is YYNGEE. Trimming removed 0 bases at V and 10 bases at J, with 5 bases between. This CDR3 has 12 residues.

This chain links TRBV7-9 with TRBJ2-7; no clear D. Trimming shortened V by 5 bases and J by 2 bases, and 10 bases separated the two germline ends. CDR1 is SEHNR, CDR2 FQNEAQ, per germline (reference sequence). CDR3 size: 13 residues. The CDR3 nucleotides are TGTGCCAGCAGCGGAGCAGCCCCCTACGAGCAGTACGTC. It yields the protein CASSGAAPYEQYV.

The sample holds a few counts of this clone. The chain employs TRBV7-2 and TRBJ1-4; 9 positions match TRBD1. The V and J ends lost 4 bases and 4 bases, in that order; junction bases with no gene match: 7. The CDR3 extends over 16 amino acids. Looked up from germline, CDR1 is SGHTA and CDR2 is FQGNSA. CDR3 loop: CASSSSRQGGNEKLFF. The CDR3 nucleotides are TGTGCCAGCAGCTCCTCCCGACAGGGGGGTAATGAAAAACTGTTTTTT. Full variable domain (outside the CDR3, taken from reference TRBV7-2 and TRBJ1-4): GAGVSQSPSNKVTEKGKDVELRCDPISGHTALYWYRQSLGQGLEFLIYFQGNSAPDKSGLPSDRFSAERTGGSVSTLTIQRTQQEDSAVYLCASSSSRQGGNEKLFFGSGTQLSVL.

The V call is TRBV29-1, the J call TRBJ2-2; a possible D gene is TRBD2 (7 bases). Germline values: CDR1 SQVTM, CDR2 ANQGSEA. This CDR3 contains 14 residues. V was pared by 7 bases and J by 4 bases, with 16 bases between. The CDR3 is CSARKGGGTGELFF. The CDR3 region has the DNA TGCAGCGCCCGAAAGGGGGGGGGCACCGGGGAGCTGTTTTTT.

The chain uses TRBV6-6 and TRBJ1-4; 8 bases align to TRBD1. Germline CDR1 reads MNHNY; CDR2 reads SVGAGI (reference sequence). The V and J ends lost 8 bases and 8 bases, in that order; junction bases with no gene match: 7. The CDR3 totals 13 residues. The CDR3: CASRNRGGEKLFF. Written as DNA, the CDR3 is TGTGCCAGCCGTAACAGGGGGGGCGAAAAACTGTTTTTT.

The J gene is TRBJ2-2, the V gene TRBV6-5; 7 bases agree with TRBD1. The CDR3 totals 14 residues. The germline gives CDR1 MNHEY, CDR2 SVGAGI. Trimming at V came to 7 bases and at J to 6 bases, leaving 8 bases not matched to a gene. The CDR3 region has the DNA TGTGCCAGCACCTTCGACAGGGCTGCCGGGGAGCTGTTTTTT. This translates into CASTFDRAAGELFF.

This clone occurred a few times. The chain is built from TRBV23-1 and TRBJ1-3; D ambiguous. TRBV23-1 is treated as an ORF (open reading frame) with a function not yet certain. V shed 9 bases and J shed 7 bases, with 16 bases lying between them. The CDR3 spans 13 residues. The CDR3 DNA is TGCGCCAGGAGTAGCGGACTCGGTAACACCATATATTTT. It codes for CARSSGLGNTIYF.

The genes are TRBV4-1 and TRBJ1-2, with TRBD1 matching 10 bases. The CDR3 is 16 residues long. CDR1 MGHRA and CDR2 YSYEKL come from the germline V gene. Trimming at V came to 1 base and at J to 6 bases, leaving 8 bases not matched to a gene. CDR3 sequence reads: CASSQVGPGTGDGYTF. DNA of the CDR3: TGCGCCAGCAGCCAAGTTGGCCCCGGGACAGGGGATGGCTACACCTTC.

In DNA form, the CDR3 reads TGTGCCACCAGTGAACATCCGGGACTAGCGGAGTCGAACACCGGGGAGCTGTTTTTT. Its protein is CATSEHPGLAESNTGELFF. This chain connects TRBV24-1 to TRBJ2-2; TRBD2 agrees at 11 bases. The length of the CDR3 is 19 residues. The J segment lost 0 bases and the V segment lost 4 bases, leaving 9 bases of the junction unmatched. Germline CDR1 is KGHDR and CDR2 is SFDVKD.

The V gene is TRBV27, the J gene TRBJ1-1, with TRBD1 matching over 8 bases. The CDR3 consists of 15 residues. The V gene end was trimmed by 4 bases and the J gene end by 0 bases; junction bases not matched to a gene: 4. Germline CDR1 MNHEY, CDR2 SMNVEV (reference sequence). The CDR3 region has the DNA TGTGCCAGCAGTTCGTTACAGGGGGTGAACACTGAAGCTTTCTTT. Protein product: CASSSLQGVNTEAFF.

This sequence joins TRBV10-1 and TRBJ2-2; D is possibly TRBD1 (5 bases). This CDR3 has 13 residues. Trimming took off 6 bases at V and 2 bases at J, with 7 bases between the two ends. Per germline, CDR1 WNHNN and CDR2 SYGVQD (reference sequence). For the CDR3, the DNA is TGCGCCAGCAGGGACACCAACACCGGGGAGCTGTTTTTT. Its translation is CASRDTNTGELFF.

This clone was detected a few times. This rearrangement joins TRBV6-5 to TRBJ1-2; D unresolved. V lost 0 bases and J 4 bases, leaving 6 bases between the germline ends. There are 13 residues in the CDR3. From germline, CDR1 is MNHEY and CDR2 SVGAGI. CDR3 sequence (DNA): TGTGCCAGCAGTTACTCGTCCAGCTATGGCTACACCTTC. It codes for CASSYSSSYGYTF.

CDR3 bases: TGCGCCAGCAGCTTTCGGAGCTCCTACAATGAGCAGTTCTTC. This sequence encodes CASSFRSSYNEQFF. The chain joins TRBV5-1 to TRBJ2-1; no clear D gene. V shed 2 bases and J shed 0 bases, with 6 bases lying between them. Germline values: CDR1 SGHRS, CDR2 YFSETQ. The CDR3 has 14 amino acids.

This clone was observed a few times. The chain uses TRBV5-4 and TRBJ1-3; 10 nucleotides agree with TRBD1. The V segment lost 4 bases and the J segment 2 bases; nucleotides outside the gene matches: 3. The CDR3 covers 15 residues. Germline V gene lookup returns CDR1 SGHNT and CDR2 YYREEE (reference sequence). DNA of the CDR3: TGTGCCAGCAGCGGGGGGACAGGGGCTGGAAACACCATATATTTT. It translates to CASSGGTGAGNTIYF.

The chain uses TRBV6-5 and TRBJ2-2; TRBD1 is a possible D gene (5 bases). The V end was cut by 6 bases, the J end by 5 bases, with 13 bases between. The CDR3 has 14 residues. Germline V lookup: CDR1 MNHEY, CDR2 SVGAGI. The CDR3 nucleotides are TGTGCCAGCAGAAACTCAGGGTTTACCGGGGAGCTGTTTTTT. Encoded protein: CASRNSGFTGELFF.

The V gene is TRBV3-1 (or the pseudogene TRBV3-2), the J gene TRBJ2-1, with 7 bases that match TRBD2. With V trimmed by 4 bases and J by 0 bases, 3 bases remained unmatched. The CDR3 runs to 15 residues. Per the germline V gene, CDR1 is LGHDT and CDR2 is YNNKEL (reference sequence). In nucleotides, the CDR3 is TGTGCCAGCAGCCCGCCTAGCGGCTCCTACAATGAGCAGTTCTTC. Translated: CASSPPSGSYNEQFF.

The rearrangement joins TRBV16 to TRBJ1-4; D is undetermined. The germline V and J ends were trimmed by 1 base and 8 bases, with 8 bases remaining between them. This CDR3 spans 13 amino acids. The V gene's germline CDR1 is KGHSY and CDR2 FQNENV. Here the CDR3 reads CASSQYVSEKLFF. The CDR3 nucleotides are TGTGCCAGCAGCCAATATGTTTCGGAAAAACTGTTTTTT.

This rearrangement joins TRBV25-1 to TRBJ2-3; D is unresolved. This CDR3 comprises 14 residues. Germline V CDR1 and CDR2: MGHDK, SYGVNS. The V end was cut by 2 bases, the J end by 3 bases, with 9 bases between. The CDR3 DNA sequence: TGTGCCAGCAGTGAACCCGACATTACAGATACGCAGTATTTT. Amino acids: CASSEPDITDTQYF. The full variable domain, in which reference TRBV25-1 and TRBJ2-3 provide the parts outside the CDR3, is EADIYQTPRYLVIGTGKKITLECSQTMGHDKMYWYQQDPGMELHLIHYSYGVNSTEKGDLSSESTVSRIRTEHFPLTLESARPSHTSQYLCASSEPDITDTQYFGPGTRLTVL.